What follows describes a single TCR beta chain. V shed 5 bases and J shed 8 bases, with 9 bases lying between them. Germline CDR1 MDHEN, CDR2 SYDVKM. There are 12 residues in the CDR3. The source of the sample is a study of blood T cell repertoires in COVID-19. Study-wide background: Samples taken during acute and convalescent COVID-19 were collected in the United States, Italy and Spain. T cells, B-cell-depleted T cells, or PBMCs supplied cDNA or gDNA.

In the original analysis: The authors estimated nucleated cell counts from reference gene primer amplification. Clones were sequenced by immunoSEQ multiplex PCR, and TCRdb holds only the in-frame ones, with some missing. V, J and clone size derive from that table, while D and trimming were established from the DNA sequence. The sample shows 250,000 or so clones, approximately 86% of them seen only once. This sequence originates from a man at least 80 years old with acute or convalescent COVID-19. The source material was peripheral blood. The chain recombines TRBV28 with TRBJ1-4, with D unclear. CDR3 bases: TGTGCCAGCAGTCCTAATCGAGAAAAACTGTTTTTT. Its translation is CASSPNREKLFF.